The 23 T cell receptor beta chains below were found in one sample sequenced in a study of OX40 agonist ivuxolimab in advanced cancers. Generated by immunoSEQ multiplex PCR, the TCRdb table keeps only in-frame clones and is missing some. Here the sample spans more than 20,000 clones, about 93% being singletons. The sequencing here drew on CD4+ or CD8+ T cells sorted from blood, taken in a trial of the OX40 agonist ivuxolimab. Receptors were obtained from an adult with an advanced solid tumor such as melanoma, head and neck, liver or kidney cancer.

In this sample, this clone turned up once. V usage is TRBV6-6 and J usage is TRBJ1-6; the D is unclear. CDR3 length: 15 residues. V was shortened by 7 bases and J by 11 bases, with 21 bases between the two germline ends. Germline assignment: CDR1 MNHNY and CDR2 SVGAGI (reference sequence). The CDR3 sequence is CASTKSTTPPAPLHF. In DNA, the CDR3 is TGTGCCAGCACAAAATCAACAACCCCCCCAGCACCCCTCCACTTT.

The V and J genes are TRBV11-3 and TRBJ1-3; D unclear. The CDR3 spans 15 residues. CDR1 and CDR2 from the germline V gene are SGHNT and YENEEA. V dropped 5 bases and J dropped 0 bases, with 11 bases sitting between them. The CDR3 region is CASSEGFFSGNTIYF. The CDR3, as DNA: TGTGCCAGCAGCGAAGGATTTTTCTCTGGAAACACCATATATTTT. Full variable domain (outside the CDR3, taken from reference TRBV11-3 and TRBJ1-3): EAGVVQSPRYKIIEKKQPVAFWCNPISGHNTLYWYLQNLGQGPELLIRYENEEAVDDSQLPKDRFSAERLKGVDSTLKIQPAELGDSAVYLCASSEGFFSGNTIYFGEGSWLTVV.

The rearrangement uses TRBV20-1 and TRBJ2-1; no clear D gene. The V gene's germline CDR1 is DFQATT and CDR2 SNEGSKA (reference sequence). V was trimmed by 0 bases and J by 9 bases, leaving 6 bases between them. This CDR3 region has 11 residues. The CDR3 region is CSAREDVEQFF. The CDR3 DNA is TGCAGTGCTAGAGAAGACGTTGAGCAGTTCTTC.

The CDR3 is CASSPTGAQREKLFF. The CDR3 DNA follows: TGTGCCAGTAGCCCGACGGGAGCCCAAAGGGAAAAACTGTTTTTT. This chain connects TRBV19 to TRBJ1-4, with D unclear. With 6 bases removed from V and 8 bases from J, the gap between germline ends came to 19 bases. From germline, CDR1 is LNHDA and CDR2 SQIVND (reference sequence). The CDR3 is made up of 15 amino acids.

The chain joins TRBV21-1 to TRBJ1-1; the DNA was not used to check the table's D call, TRBD1. TRBV21-1 is an annotated pseudogene. CDR3 length equals 18 residues. For the CDR3, the DNA is TGTGCCAGCAGCAAAGTCACCGTGGGGCTGAGGATGAACACTGAAGCTTTCTTT. It translates to CASSKVTVGLRMNTEAFF.

This chain links TRBV30 with TRBJ1-6, with TRBD1 identical over 7 bases. Germline CDR1 GTSNPN, CDR2 SVGIG (reference sequence). CDR3 length: 15 amino acids. With 0 bases clipped from V and 7 bases from J, the junction kept 6 bases outside the gene matches. CDR3 region: CAWSVTGTENSPLHF. As DNA, the CDR3 is TGTGCCTGGAGTGTAACCGGGACAGAAAATTCACCCCTCCACTTT.

This sequence joins TRBV7-6 and TRBJ2-1; 9 bases are shared with TRBD1. The ends lost 4 bases at V and 4 bases at J; junction bases unmatched: 8. The CDR3 totals 16 residues. The V gene's germline CDR1 is SGHVS and CDR2 FNYEAQ. CDR3 sequence (DNA): TGTGCCAGCAGCTCCCCGGGACAGGGTTTATACAATGAGCAGTTCTTC. Its translation is CASSSPGQGLYNEQFF.

The V and J genes are TRBV5-1 and TRBJ2-5; 12 bases line up with TRBD2. This CDR3 is built from 15 residues. V trimming: 1 base; J trimming: 5 bases; junction bases outside the gene matches: 3. From germline, CDR1 is SGHRS and CDR2 YFSETQ. DNA of the CDR3: TGCGCCAGCAGCTTGCGACTAGCGGGGGATGAGACCCAGTACTTC. Translating gives CASSLRLAGDETQYF.

The rearrangement links TRBV7-9 to TRBJ2-3, with TRBD1 as a possible D gene (6 bases). V was shortened by 1 base and J by 0 bases, with 8 bases between the two germline ends. The CDR3 runs 15 residues. Germline V CDR1 and CDR2: SEHNR, FQNEAQ (reference sequence). The CDR3 here is CASSLGTASTDTQYF. The CDR3 bases are TGTGCCAGCAGCTTAGGGACAGCTAGCACAGATACGCAGTATTTT.

V usage is TRBV12-5 and J usage is TRBJ2-1; D not certain. Germline V gene sequence: CDR1 LGHNT, CDR2 FRNRAP. This CDR3 comprises 12 residues. Trimming removed 3 bases at V and 6 bases at J, with 6 bases between. CDR3 sequence (DNA): TGTGCTAGTGGTTTATTAAGCAATGAGCAGTTCTTC. Translating it yields CASGLLSNEQFF.

The chain carries TRBV30 and TRBJ1-6; 9 bases align to TRBD1. Germline V lookup: CDR1 GTSNPN, CDR2 SVGIG (reference sequence). This CDR3 contains 15 residues. The V segment lost 2 bases and the J segment 9 bases; nucleotides outside the gene matches: 8. Written as DNA, the CDR3 is TGTGCCTGGAGTCGGTTGGGACAGGGAAGTTCACCCCTCCACTTT. Its translation is CAWSRLGQGSSPLHF. The whole variable domain, remainder taken from reference TRBV30 and TRBJ1-6, is SQTIHQWPATLVQPVGSPLSLECTVEGTSNPNLYWYRQAAGRGLQLLFYSVGIGQISSEVPQNLSASRPQDRQFILSSKKLLLSDSGFYLCAWSRLGQGSSPLHFGNGTRLTVT.

This clone has just one count. This sequence joins TRBV2 and TRBJ2-1; 10 positions match TRBD1. Germline loops: CDR1 SNHLY, CDR2 FYNNEI. This CDR3 has 14 amino acids. V was pared by 4 bases and J by 7 bases, with 4 bases of the junction left unmatched. The CDR3 DNA reads TGTGCCAGCAGTGTCGGGACAGGGGTTAATGAGCAGTTCTTC. It yields the protein CASSVGTGVNEQFF.

The rearrangement uses TRBV7-6 and TRBJ1-1; 8 bases align to TRBD1. The CDR3 is 17 amino acids. Trimming removed 4 bases from V and 0 bases from J; junction bases left unmatched: 10. In germline, CDR1 is SGHVS, CDR2 FNYEAQ. This chain's CDR3 is CASSYRQGTYMNTEAFF. CDR3 bases: TGTGCCAGCAGCTACCGACAGGGGACTTACATGAACACTGAAGCTTTCTTT. Together with reference TRBV7-6 and TRBJ1-1, the CDR3 gives the full variable domain: GAGVSQSPRYKVTKRGQDVALRCDPISGHVSLYWYRQALGQGPEFLTYFNYEAQQDKSGLPNDRFSAERPEGSISTLTIQRTEQRDSAMYRCASSYRQGTYMNTEAFFGQGTRLTVV.

The chain uses TRBV5-6 and TRBJ2-7; D perhaps matches TRBD1 (5 bases). The CDR3 sequence is 15 residues long. V was shortened by 2 bases and J by 4 bases, with 16 bases between the two germline ends. The V gene's germline CDR1 is SGHDT and CDR2 YYEEEE. CDR3 coding DNA: TGTGCCAGCAGCTTTGTGGCAGGGTACGGTTACGAGCAGTACTTC. Its protein is CASSFVAGYGYEQYF.

Here the CDR3 reads CAWSVMRYLGNEKLFF. CDR3 coding DNA: TGTGCCTGGAGTGTAATGAGGTATCTGGGTAATGAAAAACTGTTTTTT. The chain has TRBV30 and TRBJ1-4, with D unclear. The CDR3 spans 16 residues. The V end lost 0 bases, the J end lost 4 bases, and 15 bases lay between the germline ends. The germline V gene has CDR1 GTSNPN and CDR2 SVGIG (reference sequence).

The chain joins TRBV12-5 to TRBJ2-7; D remains ambiguous. CDR3 length: 9 residues. Germline V gene lookup returns CDR1 LGHNT and CDR2 FRNRAP. V dropped 4 bases and J dropped 5 bases, with 0 bases sitting between them. CDR3 residues: CASGYEQYF. In nucleotides, the CDR3 is TGTGCTAGTGGTTACGAGCAGTACTTC. Based on the CDR3 plus reference TRBV12-5 and TRBJ2-7, the full variable domain is DARVTQTPRHKVTEMGQEVTMRCQPILGHNTVFWYRQTMMQGLELLAYFRNRAPLDDSGMPKDRFSAEMPDATLATLKIQPSEPRDSAVYFCASGYEQYFGPGTRLTVT.

The chain couples TRBV5-5 to TRBJ1-1; D is unclear. Deletions cut 7 bases from V and 5 bases from J, with 15 bases between. The CDR3 length is 13 residues. Per the germline V gene, CDR1 is SGHKS and CDR2 is YYEKEE (reference sequence). The CDR3 is CASSVGLGTEAFF. CDR3 nucleotide sequence: TGTGCCAGCTCGGTGGGGTTGGGAACTGAAGCTTTCTTT.

The rearrangement joins TRBV7-6 to TRBJ2-6, with D possibly matching TRBD2 (5 bases). Germline CDR1 and CDR2: SGHVS and FNYEAQ. The CDR3 extends over 19 amino acids. The ends were cut back, 1 base at V and 0 bases at J, with 16 bases in the middle. The CDR3 spells CASSLDPQRADSGANVLTF. The CDR3 DNA sequence: TGTGCCAGCAGCTTAGACCCTCAGAGGGCAGACTCTGGGGCCAACGTCCTGACTTTC.

This clone came up once. The genes are TRBV5-1 and TRBJ2-7; maybe TRBD2 (6 bases). CDR3 length: 13 amino acids. Trimming took 1 base from V and 1 from J, leaving 6 bases between them. Germline CDR1 SGHRS, CDR2 YFSETQ. CDR3 DNA sequence: TGCGCCAGCAGCTTGCGGGGGTCCTACGAGCAGTACTTC. This codes for CASSLRGSYEQYF.

V usage is TRBV27 and J usage is TRBJ2-7, with 12 bases matching TRBD2. The V gene's germline CDR1 is MNHEY and CDR2 SMNVEV (reference sequence). V lost 6 bases, J lost 1 base, and 13 bases stayed unmatched. The CDR3 has 18 amino acids. The CDR3 region is CASSPLAGGPSRSYEQYF. CDR3 nucleotides: TGTGCCAGCAGCCCCCTAGCGGGGGGGCCTTCGCGTTCCTACGAGCAGTACTTC.

V gene TRBV27 combines with J gene TRBJ2-2; D gene unclear. Deletions cut 4 bases from V and 1 base from J, with 13 bases between. CDR3 length: 16 amino acids. CDR1 MNHEY and CDR2 SMNVEV come from the germline V gene (reference sequence). CDR3: CASSSPGTLNTGELFF. The CDR3 bases are TGTGCCAGCAGTTCCCCCGGAACCCTGAACACCGGGGAGCTGTTTTTT.

This clone is deemed medium-sized. V and J are TRBV2 and TRBJ1-2; no reliable D call. Germline CDR1 and CDR2: SNHLY and FYNNEI. Trimming shortened V by 3 bases and J by 2 bases, and 19 bases separated the two germline ends. The CDR3 is 17 amino acids. The CDR3 sequence is CASSEYLPTRWNYGYTF. For the CDR3, the DNA is TGTGCCAGCAGTGAGTATCTTCCCACGAGGTGGAACTATGGCTACACCTTC.

The rearrangement uses TRBV30 and TRBJ1-5; D is uncertain. The CDR3 has 14 residues. The germline V and J ends were trimmed by 2 bases and 8 bases, with 16 bases remaining between them. Germline CDR1 GTSNPN, CDR2 SVGIG (reference sequence). CDR3 in amino acids: CAWSYPGGWEPQHF. Written as DNA, the CDR3 is TGTGCCTGGAGTTACCCCGGTGGTTGGGAGCCCCAGCATTTT.